This is a list of T cell receptor beta chains from one sample in a study of identical twins. TCRdb used MiXCR to reprocess the 5' RACE reads, holding one entry per CDR3 protein. The profile shows some 1,700,000 distinct CDR3 sequences, more than 30% of them singletons. What was sequenced was cord blood. The receptors shown here come from a newborn girl in good health. CDR3s include the opening cysteine and the closing phenylalanine or tryptophan. The D gene is left open where the match is weak. Expanded clones get a size class; other rows say once, few or many, or leave the size out.

clone_size,cdr3_length,j_call,d_call,v_call,cdr3_nt,cdr3_aa
few,13,TRBJ2-7,NA,TRBV29-1,TGCAGCGTTGAAGATACAGGGCGCTACGAGCAGTACTTC,CSVEDTGRYEQYF
few,16,TRBJ1-5,TRBD1,TRBV12-3/TRBV12-4,TGTGCCAGCAGTTCATGGGACAGGACGATCAATCAGCCCCAGCATTTT,CASSSWDRTINQPQHF
once,14,TRBJ1-1,NA,TRBV7-9,TGTGCCAGCAGCTTTAACAGGGATGATGATGAAGCTTTCTTT,CASSFNRDDDEAFF
NA,14,TRBJ1-1,TRBD1,TRBV4-1,TGCGCCAGCAGCCAAAACAGGGGGAACACTGAAGCTTTCTTT,CASSQNRGNTEAFF
NA,14,TRBJ2-7,NA,TRBV20-1,TGCAGTGCTAGAGGGGCAACAGTTACCTACGAGCAGTACTTC,CSARGATVTYEQYF
NA,13,TRBJ2-5,NA,TRBV13,TGTGCCAGCAGCTTAATAGATAGAGAGACCCAGTACTTC,CASSLIDRETQYF
NA,14,TRBJ2-7,NA,TRBV7-9,TGTGCCAGCAGAGCCCGGGGGCCCTCCTACGAGCAGTACTTC,CASRARGPSYEQYF
NA,14,TRBJ2-7,NA,TRBV12-3/TRBV12-4,TGTGCCAGCAAACCCGGGACCCCGAGCCCCGAGCAGTACTTC,CASKPGTPSPEQYF
NA,15,TRBJ2-3,TRBD2,TRBV7-6,TGTGCCAGCAGCGCGAGTCGACTAGCTACAGATACGCAGTATTTT,CASSASRLATDTQYF
NA,17,TRBJ2-7,TRBD2,TRBV12-3/TRBV12-4,TGTGCCAGCAGTCATAAGGGGAGCGGGGGGTTCCGGTACGAGCAGTACTTC,CASSHKGSGGFRYEQYF
few,15,TRBJ2-7,NA,TRBV7-2,TGTGCCAGCAGCCTCGGGAATCGAGGCTCCTACGAGCAGTACTTC,CASSLGNRGSYEQYF
NA,15,TRBJ2-3,TRBD2,TRBV12-3/TRBV12-4,TGTGCCAGCAGTTGGGGTGCGGGAGAGTCAGATACGCAGTATTTT,CASSWGAGESDTQYF
NA,12,TRBJ1-5,NA,TRBV6-2/TRBV6-3,TGTGCCAGCAGGGCGAGCGGTCAGCCCCAGCATTTT,CASRASGQPQHF
NA,21,TRBJ2-3,TRBD2,TRBV27,TGTGCCAGCATGAAAAGAGGGGGAGCGACTAGCGGGGGGGCAGGGGCAGATACGCAGTATTTT,CASMKRGGATSGGAGADTQYF
NA,15,TRBJ1-5,TRBD1,TRBV5-1,TGCGCCAGCAGCGAGGGGACAGGGTGGAACCAGCCCCAGCATTTT,CASSEGTGWNQPQHF
many,15,TRBJ1-1,TRBD1,TRBV5-1,TGTGCCAGCAGCTTAGTAGGGGGCCTGAACACTGAAGCTTTCTTT,CASSLVGGLNTEAFF
NA,13,TRBJ2-1,NA,TRBV15,TGTGCCACCAGCACAAGACCTAGCAATGAGCAGTTCTTC,CATSTRPSNEQFF